This T cell receptor beta chain was profiled in a study of vaccination and CD4 T cells after COVID-19. Germline lookup yields CDR1 SGHRS and CDR2 YFSETQ. The CDR3 length is 14 residues. V lost 0 bases to trimming and J lost 7 bases, with 10 bases between them. Cultured CD4+ T cells had their DNA profiled by the Oncomine TCR Beta short-read assay. TCRdb re-derived calls from the PCR reads in MiXCR, one entry per CDR3 protein. The sample yields 20,000 to 25,000 distinct CDR3 sequences, roughly half seen once. As to treatment: approximately nine-day PBMC culture with coronavirus spike peptide pools or control peptides (ViraFEST assay). In regard to this clonotype: Its antigen is still unknown.

The V gene is TRBV5-1, the J gene TRBJ2-2; D gene ambiguous. Sequenced material: CD4+ T cells from blood, cultured in vitro. The TCR originated in a human donor who had recovered from COVID-19. The CDR3 coding sequence is TGCGCCAGCAGCTTGGCCGGGTGGAGCGGGGAGCTGTTTTTT. It codes for CASSLAGWSGELFF.